This T cell receptor beta chain was sequenced during a study of hypomethylating agent response in myelodysplastic syndrome. On the study more broadly: Response meant complete response or hematologic improvement; all other patients were non-responders. Findings of the study overall: Across all patients and within response groups, hypomethylating treatment left richness, diversity and clonality without significant change.

As for this clone: Its specificity is not known.

Study processing details: Around 1.6% of 150,000 to 200,000 clonotypes matched previously reported viral-epitope-specific VDJdb entries. Assay used: immunoSEQ multiplex PCR; TCRdb lists only in-frame clones, some missing. Clone size and the V and J calls come from that table; the DNA yielded D and trimming. This sample carries fewer than 2,000 clones, around 80% of them seen once, and the ten largest clones take roughly 18%. This clonotype was sampled from a human donor with myelodysplastic syndrome. The sample in question was bone marrow, obtained before or after starting hypomethylating agent treatment for myelodysplastic syndrome (not recorded which).

CDR3 loop: CASSLVAGHTDTQYF. CDR3 DNA sequence: TGTGCCAGCAGCTTAGTGGCGGGGCACACAGATACGCAGTATTTT. The chain uses TRBV11-2 and TRBJ2-3, with D tentatively TRBD2 (6 bases). Per germline, CDR1 SGHAT and CDR2 FQNNGV. The CDR3 covers 15 residues. Trimming took off 1 base at V and 2 bases at J, with 10 bases between the two ends.